This T cell receptor (beta chain) was obtained from a study of cytomegalovirus exposure and HLA in healthy donors. Amplification used 60 Vbeta primers and 13 Jbeta primers. TCRdb's table, derived via immunoSEQ multiplex PCR, lists solely in-frame clones and lacks some. In total, the table holds tens of thousands of clones. CDR1 is MNHNY and CDR2 is SVGAGI in the germline V gene (reference sequence). J gave up 2 bases and V 3 bases, and 5 bases lay outside the gene matches. This CDR3 region has 15 residues. This TCR derives from a man aged 40-50 years in good health and CMV-seronegative. V is TRBV6-6 and J is TRBJ2-7; 9 nucleotides match TRBD2. Sequences were obtained from PBMCs. Written as DNA, the CDR3 is TGTGCCAGCAGTTATCCTGGCGGGGGGGCCTACGAGCAGTACTTC. It specifies CASSYPGGGAYEQYF.